This passage covers 3 T cell receptor beta chains from one sample sequenced in a study of blood T cell repertoires in COVID-19. Data came from immunoSEQ multiplex PCR; TCRdb stores just in-frame clones and leaves some out. The table includes approximately 11,000 clones, roughly 85% detected once. The sequencing sample was made of peripheral blood. These receptors all stem from a man aged 30 to 45 with active or convalescent COVID-19.

J is TRBJ1-2 and V is TRBV24-1; maybe TRBD1 (5 bases). This CDR3 comprises 12 residues. Trimming cost V 7 bases and J 8 bases, with 13 bases left between them. CDR1 and CDR2 from the germline V gene are KGHDR and SFDVKD. The CDR3 nucleotides are TGTGCCACCAGGGGGACTGAAGGCGGCTACACCTTC. Translated: CATRGTEGGYTF.

The V gene is TRBV27, the J gene TRBJ2-7; 9 nucleotides match TRBD2. The CDR3 runs 14 residues. V dropped 4 bases and J dropped 6; count of bases not matched to a gene: 7. The germline CDR1 and CDR2 sequences are MNHEY and SMNVEV (reference sequence). Here the CDR3 reads CASSSPGLAGEQYV. CDR3 bases: TGTGCCAGCAGTTCGCCGGGACTAGCAGGCGAGCAGTACGTC.

The rearrangement uses TRBV7-8 and TRBJ1-1; no firm D call. Germline CDR1 reads SGHVS; CDR2 reads FQNEAQ. Trimming cost V 10 bases and J 5 bases, with 17 bases left between them. The CDR3 length is 13 residues. In DNA form, the CDR3 reads TGTGCCACTAAGAAACTTACGGGGACTGAAGCTTTCTTT. Translated: CATKKLTGTEAFF. The variable domain in full, with the rest retrieved from reference TRBV7-8 and TRBJ1-1, is GAGVSQSPRYKVAKRGQDVALRCDPISGHVSLFWYQQALGQGPEFLTYFQNEAQLDKSGLPSDRFFAERPEGSVSTLKIQRTQQEDSAVYLCATKKLTGTEAFFGQGTRLTVV.